This TCR beta chain was obtained from a study of shared clonotypes between healthy human individuals. A deep-level run was used for the assay. The data were produced by immunoSEQ multiplex PCR, yet TCRdb's version contains in-frame clones alone and is incomplete. The table has 1,100,000 or so clones, around three quarters seen once. The TCR was taken from a man younger than 35 in good health. Some clones in this sample may be carry-over from other donors' samples. Sequenced sample: memory CD4+ T cells from PBMCs. Subset reported: CD45RA-negative fraction.

The CDR3 DNA reads as TGTGCCAGCAGTTACCGGATTGGGACGCCACAAGAGACCCAGTACTTC. Amino acids: CASSYRIGTPQETQYF. V gene TRBV6-5 combines with J gene TRBJ2-5, with D tentatively TRBD1 or TRBD2 (5 bases each). This CDR3 comprises 16 residues. V was clipped by 2 bases and J by 2 bases, with 15 bases between them. CDR1 is MNHEY, CDR2 SVGAGI, per germline.